The next 30 T cell receptor beta chains were all read from a single sample in a study of OX40 agonist ivuxolimab in advanced cancers. The method was immunoSEQ multiplex PCR; TCRdb's version includes in-frame clones alone and lacks a portion of them. The sample has 80,000 to 95,000 clones, roughly 94% seen once. The starting material was CD4+ or CD8+ T cells sorted from blood, obtained in a trial of the OX40 agonist ivuxolimab. The receptors come from an adult with an advanced solid tumor such as melanoma, head and neck, liver or kidney cancer.

The chain links TRBV29-1 to TRBJ1-1; 9 bases are a match to TRBD1. V lost 6 bases, J lost 6 bases, and 5 bases stayed unmatched. CDR1 is SQVTM, CDR2 ANQGSEA, per germline. The CDR3 length is 12 residues. CDR3 sequence reads: CSVGTGQSEAFF. The CDR3 DNA sequence: TGCAGCGTGGGGACAGGGCAATCTGAAGCTTTCTTT.

The gene calls are TRBV6-1 and TRBJ1-5, with D perhaps TRBD1 (5 bases). The CDR3 loop spans 14 amino acids. Germline-derived CDR1 and CDR2 are MNHNS and SASEGT. V lost 6 bases and J 7 bases, leaving 16 bases between the germline ends. CDR3 loop: CASRGVGSNQPQHF. The CDR3 nucleotides are TGTGCCAGCAGGGGGGTGGGGTCGAACCAGCCCCAGCATTTT.

This chain joins TRBV6-5 and TRBJ2-2; D tentatively reads TRBD1 or TRBD2 (6 bases each). Deletions cut 8 bases from V and 4 bases from J, with 14 bases between. The CDR3 contains 14 residues. Germline V gene sequence: CDR1 MNHEY, CDR2 SVGAGI. As DNA, the CDR3 is TGTGCCAGCCGAGGGGGACTGTTCACCGGGGAGCTGTTTTTT. The encoded protein is CASRGGLFTGELFF.

This chain connects TRBV6-1 to TRBJ2-7; 8 bases line up with TRBD1. This CDR3 contains 12 residues. Germline V gene data show CDR1 as MNHNS and CDR2 as SASEGT. With 7 bases clipped from V and 3 bases from J, the junction kept 2 bases outside the gene matches. The CDR3 reads CASTGTGYEQYF. In DNA form, the CDR3 reads TGTGCCAGCACTGGGACAGGCTACGAGCAGTACTTC.

This sequence joins TRBV4-2 and TRBJ1-2; D gene uncertain. Germline V lookup: CDR1 LGHNA, CDR2 YNFKEQ. V lost 1 base, J lost 8 bases, and 8 bases lay in between. This CDR3 spans 12 amino acids. Here the CDR3 reads CASSQVSGGYTF. CDR3 sequence (DNA): TGTGCCAGCAGCCAAGTGAGCGGCGGCTACACCTTC.

The V call is TRBV6-6, the J call TRBJ2-3, with D unresolved. Trimming took 4 bases from V and 0 from J, leaving 11 bases between them. CDR3 length: 15 amino acids. Germline-derived CDR1 and CDR2 are MNHNY and SVGAGI (reference sequence). DNA of the CDR3: TGTGCCAGCAGTTGCGAGCCCCGGAGCACAGATACGCAGTATTTT. Translation: CASSCEPRSTDTQYF.

V gene TRBV29-1 combines with J gene TRBJ2-1, with D unresolved. V was cut by 1 base and J by 8 bases, with 12 bases left in between. Germline V gene lookup returns CDR1 SQVTM and CDR2 ANQGSEA. The CDR3 covers 13 residues. CDR3: CSVEGARVHEQFF. CDR3 nucleotide sequence: TGCAGCGTTGAAGGGGCCCGAGTCCATGAGCAGTTCTTC.

This chain uses TRBV5-6 with TRBJ1-1, with D unresolved. Germline values: CDR1 SGHDT, CDR2 YYEEEE. The length of the CDR3 is 14 residues. V gave up 2 bases and J gave up 2 bases, with 10 bases separating them. CDR3 loop: CASSFRVRNTEAFF. The CDR3 DNA is TGTGCCAGCAGCTTTCGGGTTCGAAACACTGAAGCTTTCTTT.

In DNA form, the CDR3 reads TGTGCCAGCGAGGACCTCGGTGCAGGGAGGTACAATGAGCAGTTCTTC. Its protein product is CASEDLGAGRYNEQFF. This chain connects TRBV11-1 to TRBJ2-1, with a tentative D call TRBD2 (6 bases). CDR3 length: 16 residues. From germline, CDR1 is SGHAT and CDR2 FQDESV (reference sequence). V gave up 8 bases and J gave up 4 bases, with 21 bases separating them.

For the CDR3, the DNA is TGTGCCAGCAACCTTCAGGGAGACACTGAAGCTTTCTTT. Protein sequence: CASNLQGDTEAFF. The J gene is TRBJ1-1, the V gene TRBV6-5; tentative D call: TRBD1 (5 bases). Looked up from germline, CDR1 is MNHEY and CDR2 is SVGAGI. V was clipped by 7 bases and J by 3 bases, with 12 bases between them. The CDR3 has 13 residues.

The chain links TRBV6-6 to TRBJ2-1; the D gene is possibly TRBD1 (5 bases). Trimming stripped 6 bases from V and 9 bases from J, with 15 bases between. The V gene's germline CDR1 is MNHNY and CDR2 SVGAGI (reference sequence). This CDR3 is built from 13 residues. CDR3 bases: TGTGCCAGCAGAGACACAGGCTCAAGTGAGCAGTTCTTC. Its protein product is CASRDTGSSEQFF.

The J gene is TRBJ2-7, the V gene TRBV5-4; 12 bases line up with TRBD1. Germline values: CDR1 SGHNT, CDR2 YYREEE (reference sequence). The CDR3 has 14 residues. V lost 3 bases, J lost 6 bases, and 4 bases stayed unmatched. The CDR3 DNA sequence: TGTGCCAGCAGCTCGGGACAGGGGGCGTTCGAGCAGTACTTC. It yields the protein CASSSGQGAFEQYF.

The V call is TRBV7-6, the J call TRBJ1-1; D ambiguous. Germline V gene lookup returns CDR1 SGHVS and CDR2 FNYEAQ. This CDR3 contains 13 residues. The V and J ends lost 5 bases and 0 bases respectively, with 7 bases between them. The CDR3 here is CASSPLMNTEAFF. The CDR3 DNA is TGTGCCAGCAGCCCACTAATGAACACTGAAGCTTTCTTT.

V gene TRBV5-1 combines with J gene TRBJ1-1; 8 nucleotides agree with TRBD1. The CDR3 extends over 16 amino acids. Per germline, CDR1 SGHRS and CDR2 YFSETQ. Trimming removed 5 bases from V and 0 bases from J; junction bases left unmatched: 9. The CDR3 nucleotides are TGCGCCAGCAGGGGACAGGCGGGACTGGTGAACACTGAAGCTTTCTTT. It specifies CASRGQAGLVNTEAFF.

CDR3 DNA: TGTGCAAGTCGCTTTAGGAAGCGGGATTATCACAATGAGCAGTTCTTC. It yields the protein CASRFRKRDYHNEQFF. The V gene is TRBV12-2, the J gene TRBJ2-1; the table's D gene call, TRBD2, was not cross checked with the DNA. TRBV12-2 is assigned pseudogene status. CDR3 length: 16 residues.

The rearrangement uses TRBV29-1 and TRBJ1-3, with a possible D match to TRBD1 (5 bases). V gave up 7 bases and J gave up 1 base, with 14 bases separating them. There are 14 residues in the CDR3. Germline lookup yields CDR1 SQVTM and CDR2 ANQGSEA. CDR3: CSALLQESGNTIYF. The CDR3 DNA follows: TGCAGCGCCCTACTACAGGAATCTGGAAACACCATATATTTT.

The chain carries TRBV9 and TRBJ2-3; no reliable D call. Germline lookup yields CDR1 SGDLS and CDR2 YYNGEE. The ends were cut back, 0 bases at V and 3 bases at J, with 5 bases in the middle. The CDR3 runs to 13 residues. The CDR3 loop reads CASSVAATDTQYF. DNA of the CDR3: TGTGCCAGCAGCGTAGCAGCAACAGATACGCAGTATTTT. Drawing the rest from reference TRBV9 and TRBJ2-3, the complete variable domain is DSGVTQTPKHLITATGQRVTLRCSPRSGDLSVYWYQQSLDQGLQFLIQYYNGEERAKGNILERFSAQQFPDLHSELNLSSLELGDSALYFCASSVAATDTQYFGPGTRLTVL.

This chain joins TRBV6-1 and TRBJ2-5, with D unresolved. Trimming took 3 bases from V and 4 from J, leaving 12 bases between them. Germline V gene data show CDR1 as MNHNS and CDR2 as SASEGT. This CDR3 is 14 amino acids long. CDR3 residues: CASSEAGVSETQYF. The CDR3 DNA reads TGTGCCAGCAGTGAGGCCGGAGTTTCAGAGACCCAGTACTTC.

The chain has TRBV21-1 and TRBJ1-1. TRBV21-1 is noted as a pseudogene. The CDR3 covers 13 residues. CDR3 amino acids: CASGGTIETEAFF. DNA of the CDR3: TGTGCCTCTGGGGGGACGATTGAGACTGAAGCTTTCTTT.

This rearrangement joins TRBV13 to TRBJ1-2; D ambiguous. The length of the CDR3 is 16 residues. Germline-derived CDR1 and CDR2 are PRHDT and FYEKMQ (reference sequence). V lost 5 bases, J lost 0 bases, and 16 bases lay in between. CDR3 sequence reads: CASSDRAARANYGYTF. In DNA form, the CDR3 reads TGTGCCAGCAGCGATAGGGCAGCGAGAGCTAACTATGGCTACACCTTC.

The chain combines TRBV6-5 with TRBJ2-5; a possible D gene is TRBD1 (6 bases). Trimming took off 4 bases at V and 2 bases at J, with 14 bases between the two ends. This CDR3 region has 15 residues. The germline V gene has CDR1 MNHEY and CDR2 SVGAGI. The CDR3 region has the DNA TGTGCCAGCAGTTCCCTCGGACAGACTCAAGAGACCCAGTACTTC. Protein product: CASSSLGQTQETQYF.

V gene TRBV4-2 combines with J gene TRBJ2-7; 11 positions agree with TRBD2. The CDR3 totals 15 residues. Per the germline V gene, CDR1 is LGHNA and CDR2 is YNFKEQ. The ends lost 4 bases at V and 3 bases at J; junction bases unmatched: 5. For the CDR3, the DNA is TGTGCCAGCAGCCGCACTAGCGGGGGAATCTACGAGCAGTACTTC. This gives the protein CASSRTSGGIYEQYF.

V and J are TRBV10-3 and TRBJ1-3, with D unresolved. The germline gives CDR1 ENHRY, CDR2 SYGVKD. The V gene lost 0 bases and the J gene lost 0 bases, with 9 bases spanning the gap. The CDR3 sequence is 16 residues long. In DNA form, the CDR3 reads TGTGCCATCAGTGAGTCTAGCAGCAGCTCTGGAAACACCATATATTTT. Its protein is CAISESSSSSGNTIYF.

This chain connects TRBV30 to TRBJ1-3; 9 nucleotides line up with TRBD1. Germline CDR1 reads GTSNPN; CDR2 reads SVGIG (reference sequence). The CDR3 has 14 residues. With 3 bases clipped from V and 5 bases from J, the junction kept 5 bases outside the gene matches. The CDR3 region is CAWRAGTGRNTIYF. As DNA, the CDR3 is TGTGCCTGGAGAGCCGGGACAGGGCGAAACACCATATATTTT.

The chain joins TRBV2 to TRBJ2-1, with a possible D match to TRBD2 (5 bases). V lost 3 bases and J lost 10, with 7 bases in between. CDR1 is SNHLY, CDR2 FYNNEI, per germline. CDR3 length: 11 residues. CDR3 amino acids: CASSDRGEQFF. The CDR3, as DNA: TGTGCCAGCAGTGATCGAGGGGAGCAGTTCTTC.

The chain carries TRBV29-1 and TRBJ2-2, with TRBD1 as a possible D gene (5 bases). The CDR3 contains 11 residues. Looked up from germline, CDR1 is SQVTM and CDR2 is ANQGSEA. V dropped 6 bases and J dropped 5 bases, with 7 bases sitting between them. In DNA form, the CDR3 reads TGCAGCGTCAGGGATACCGGGGAGCTGTTTTTT. This encodes CSVRDTGELFF.

The gene calls are TRBV5-4 and TRBJ2-3; D gene ambiguous. Looked up from germline, CDR1 is SGHNT and CDR2 is YYREEE (reference sequence). Trimming left V 0 bases short and J 2 bases short, with 7 bases between. The CDR3 length is 14 residues. DNA of the CDR3: TGTGCCAGCAGCTTGGTACAAAACACAGATACGCAGTATTTT. Its translation is CASSLVQNTDTQYF. Variable domain in full (rest from reference TRBV5-4 and TRBJ2-3): ETGVTQSPTHLIKTRGQQVTLRCSSQSGHNTVSWYQQALGQGPQFIFQYYREEENGRGNFPPRFSGLQFPNYSSELNVNALELDDSALYLCASSLVQNTDTQYFGPGTRLTVL.

This clone turned up a few times. This chain uses TRBV2 with TRBJ2-5; D is ambiguous. The CDR3 totals 15 residues. Trimming took 4 bases from V and 5 from J, leaving 17 bases between them. The germline V gene encodes CDR1 SNHLY and CDR2 FYNNEI. The CDR3 region is CASSVLPVDRETQYF. The CDR3 DNA reads TGTGCCAGCAGTGTCTTACCGGTGGACCGGGAGACCCAGTACTTC. Using reference TRBV2 and TRBJ2-5 for the parts outside the CDR3, the full variable domain is EPEVTQTPSHQVTQMGQEVILRCVPISNHLYFYWYRQILGQKVEFLVSFYNNEISEKSEIFDDQFSVERPDGSNFTLKIRSTKLEDSAMYFCASSVLPVDRETQYFGPGTRLLVL.

Only one count was recorded for this clone. The genes are TRBV27 and TRBJ1-6; no definite D call. Germline CDR1 MNHEY, CDR2 SMNVEV (reference sequence). The CDR3 runs to 15 residues. The V gene lost 8 bases and the J gene lost 10 bases, with 21 bases spanning the gap. CDR3 DNA: TGTGCCAGCGCCCCCGGACCGAAGCCCCAATCACCCCTCCACTTT. It encodes CASAPGPKPQSPLHF.

The chain has TRBV27 and TRBJ1-5; D gene ambiguous. V lost 0 bases and J 0 bases, leaving 9 bases between the germline ends. This CDR3 region has 16 residues. Germline V gene lookup returns CDR1 MNHEY and CDR2 SMNVEV (reference sequence). The CDR3 here is CASSLSNGYSNQPQHF. The CDR3 coding sequence is TGTGCCAGCAGTTTATCGAACGGTTATAGCAATCAGCCCCAGCATTTT.